These 29 T cell receptor beta chains were all obtained from the same sample, sequenced in a study of blood T cells in healthy people across ages. A second about 6 to 12 cycle PCR used barcoded and J-beta primers. TCRdb ran MiXCR on the 5' RACE reads and lists one entry per CDR3 protein. The top ten clones hold roughly 3.1% of a sample with hundreds of thousands of distinct CDR3 sequences, 25% to 30% of them seen once. These records were also assigned to another study, of T cells of mothers and their children.

The sample was blood. Every receptor here comes from a boy aged 5-17 years in good health.

The CDR3 nucleotides are TGTGCCAGCGGCGGAGAAGACAGGATGAATTCCTACGAGCAGTACTTC. Translation: CASGGEDRMNSYEQYF. The V gene is TRBV9, the J gene TRBJ2-5; D is perhaps TRBD1 (6 bases). TRBJ2-7 matches the DNA end more closely, so the J call is doubtful. Per the germline V gene, CDR1 is SGDLS and CDR2 is YYNGEE. There are 16 residues in the CDR3.

The gene calls are TRBV29-1 and TRBJ2-3; D may correspond to TRBD1 or TRBD2 (6 bases each). This CDR3 contains 13 residues. Germline CDR1 reads SQVTM; CDR2 reads ANQGSEA. Trimming removed 4 bases at V and 0 bases at J, with 8 bases between. CDR3 sequence reads: CSVVGGSTDTQYF. The CDR3, as DNA: TGCAGCGTTGTCGGGGGCAGCACAGATACGCAGTATTTT.

This clonotype came up a few times. The chain has TRBV11-2 and TRBJ1-5; weak D call: TRBD1 (5 bases). V gave up 1 base and J gave up 5 bases, with 12 bases separating them. The CDR3 has 15 residues. Germline V gives CDR1 SGHAT, CDR2 FQNNGV. The CDR3 DNA reads TGTGCCAGCAGCTTAGCCGGCAGGGCTTATCAGCCCCAGCATTTT. As protein: CASSLAGRAYQPQHF.

This clonotype was seen a few times. This chain uses TRBV20-1 with TRBJ2-5; 7 bases map to TRBD2. The length of the CDR3 is 14 residues. The J segment lost 2 bases and the V segment lost 6 bases, leaving 9 bases of the junction unmatched. Germline CDR1 is DFQATT and CDR2 is SNEGSKA (reference sequence). CDR3 bases: TGCAGTGCACCTAAGCGGGGTGCTCAAGAGACCCAGTACTTC. It encodes CSAPKRGAQETQYF.

This clonotype was detected a few times. The genes are TRBV28 and TRBJ2-5, with unresolved D. CDR1 and CDR2 from the germline V gene are MDHEN and SYDVKM. V lost 5 bases, J lost 3 bases, and 13 bases lay in between. The CDR3 has 14 amino acids. The CDR3 DNA reads as TGTGCCAGCAGTCCGGATCGCTCGAAAGAGACCCAGTACTTC. This encodes CASSPDRSKETQYF.

The chain carries TRBV20-1 and TRBJ2-1; TRBD2 is a possible D gene (5 bases). V lost 0 bases to trimming and J lost 4 bases, with 13 bases between them. Germline-derived CDR1 and CDR2 are DFQATT and SNEGSKA (reference sequence). This CDR3 spans 15 amino acids. The DNA of the CDR3 is TGCAGTGCTAGAGATGCCGGGGTCGTATACAATGAGCAGTTCTTC. It codes for CSARDAGVVYNEQFF.

This clonotype appeared a few times. V and J are TRBV4-1 and TRBJ2-7; 9 positions agree with TRBD2. CDR1 and CDR2 (germline): MGHRA, YSYEKL. V was pared by 1 base and J by 5 bases, with 0 bases of the junction left unmatched. The length of the CDR3 is 13 residues. The CDR3: CASSQGGGDEQYF. The CDR3 DNA is TGCGCCAGCAGCCAAGGCGGGGGGGACGAGCAGTACTTC.

This chain links TRBV5-1 with TRBJ2-2, with 9 bases fitting TRBD2. V trimming: 0 bases; J trimming: 10 bases; junction bases outside the gene matches: 7. The CDR3 has 15 residues. Germline assignment: CDR1 SGHRS and CDR2 YFSETQ. CDR3 sequence (DNA): TGCGCCAGCAGCTTGGTTAGCGGGGGCCGACCGGAGCTGTTTTTT. Amino acid sequence: CASSLVSGGRPELFF.

This chain connects TRBV5-1 to TRBJ2-1, with D maybe TRBD2 (6 bases). Between the trimmed V and J ends, which lost 4 bases and 6 bases, there was a span of 23 bases. Germline-derived CDR1 and CDR2 are SGHRS and YFSETQ. The CDR3 contains 17 residues. The CDR3 coding sequence is TGCGCCAGCAGCCCATATGGAGTAGCGGATACCATCAATGAGCAGTTCTTC. Protein product: CASSPYGVADTINEQFF. Supplemented by reference TRBV5-1 and TRBJ2-1, the full variable domain reads KAGVTQTPRYLIKTRGQQVTLSCSPISGHRSVSWYQQTPGQGLQFLFEYFSETQRNKGNFPGRFSGRQFSNSRSEMNVSTLELGDSALYLCASSPYGVADTINEQFFGPGTRLTVL.

The rearrangement joins TRBV2 to TRBJ1-1; D gene ambiguous. Trimming shortened V by 8 bases and J by 1 base, and 11 bases separated the two germline ends. This CDR3 has 13 residues. Germline-derived CDR1 and CDR2 are SNHLY and FYNNEI. The chain's CDR3 is CASVRTANTEAFF. The CDR3 coding sequence is TGTGCCAGCGTAAGGACCGCGAACACTGAAGCTTTCTTT.

This clonotype was seen a few times. The rearrangement joins TRBV11-2 to TRBJ2-5; D may match TRBD1 or TRBD2 (5 bases each). The ends were cut back, 7 bases at V and 4 bases at J, with 13 bases in the middle. CDR1 is SGHAT, CDR2 FQNNGV, per germline. The CDR3 extends over 13 amino acids. This chain's CDR3 is CASMGDGRETQYF. The CDR3 DNA sequence: TGTGCCAGCATGGGGGACGGTCGAGAGACCCAGTACTTC. Using reference TRBV11-2 and TRBJ2-5 for the parts outside the CDR3, the full variable domain is EAGVAQSPRYKIIEKRQSVAFWCNPISGHATLYWYQQILGQGPKLLIQFQNNGVVDDSQLPKDRFSAERLKGVDSTLKIQPAKLEDSAVYLCASMGDGRETQYFGPGTRLLVL.

This chain connects TRBV5-4 to TRBJ1-1; D remains ambiguous. Trimming left V 4 bases short and J 4 bases short, with 8 bases between. The CDR3 runs 12 residues. Germline-derived CDR1 and CDR2 are SGHNT and YYREEE (reference sequence). CDR3 coding DNA: TGTGCCAGCAGCCGAACAGCCACTGAAGCTTTCTTT. Its translation is CASSRTATEAFF.

The rearrangement joins TRBV13 to TRBJ2-7, with D unclear. This CDR3 contains 15 residues. With 7 bases removed from V and 4 bases from J, the gap between germline ends came to 20 bases. Per the germline V gene, CDR1 is PRHDT and CDR2 is FYEKMQ (reference sequence). Here the CDR3 reads CASTDRSRSRYEQYF. In DNA, the CDR3 is TGTGCCAGCACCGATCGGTCCAGGTCCAGGTACGAGCAGTACTTC.

The table lists this clonotype with a few counts. The chain is built from TRBV6-5 and TRBJ2-1, with TRBD2 matching over 8 bases. This CDR3 is built from 15 residues. CDR1 is MNHEY and CDR2 is SVGAGI in the germline V gene. The ends lost 0 bases at V and 10 bases at J; junction bases unmatched: 8. Written as DNA, the CDR3 is TGTGCCAGCAGTTACTCCGACGGGGGGGCCGGAGAGCAGTTCTTC. Its translation: CASSYSDGGAGEQFF.

This clonotype was seen repeatedly, ten times or more. V and J are TRBV7-2 and TRBJ2-5; 7 bases are shared with TRBD2. V lost 0 bases to trimming and J lost 7 bases; unmatched junction nucleotides: 8. In germline, CDR1 is SGHTA, CDR2 FQGNSA. The CDR3 length is 15 residues. CDR3 DNA sequence: TGTGCCAGCAGCTTAGCGGACTCCCCGGGGGGGACCCAGTACTTC. Protein sequence: CASSLADSPGGTQYF. Full variable domain (rest looked up from reference TRBV7-2 and TRBJ2-5): GAGVSQSPSNKVTEKGKDVELRCDPISGHTALYWYRQSLGQGLEFLIYFQGNSAPDKSGLPSDRFSAERTGGSVSTLTIQRTQQEDSAVYLCASSLADSPGGTQYFGPGTRLLVL.

This clonotype was observed a few times. The chain employs TRBV12-3 or TRBV12-4 and TRBJ2-5, with D possibly being TRBD1 or TRBD2 (5 bases each). Trimming stripped 5 bases from V and 11 bases from J, with 21 bases between. This CDR3 comprises 14 residues. The DNA of the CDR3 is TGTGCCAGCAGTCCCCTCCCAAATCCGGGACGGCAGTACTTC. Protein: CASSPLPNPGRQYF.

V usage is TRBV2 and J usage is TRBJ1-6; a weak D match, TRBD1 (5 bases). The V gene lost 10 bases and the J gene lost 7 bases, with 14 bases spanning the gap. The germline gives CDR1 SNHLY, CDR2 FYNNEI. The CDR3 runs 13 residues. The CDR3 is CATQGAANSPLHF. Here the CDR3 DNA reads TGTGCCACCCAGGGAGCAGCAAATTCACCCCTCCACTTT.

V gene TRBV12-3 or TRBV12-4 combines with J gene TRBJ2-1, with TRBD2 matching over 13 bases. The CDR3 is 19 amino acids. The junction had 14 bases not matched to a gene; V was cut back by 3 bases and J by 6 bases. The CDR3 region is CASSFGVDPTSGGPNEQFF. CDR3 nucleotide sequence: TGTGCCAGCAGTTTTGGGGTGGACCCGACTAGCGGGGGGCCCAATGAGCAGTTCTTC.

This clonotype was observed a few times. This rearrangement joins TRBV6-5 to TRBJ2-5; TRBD2 matches 9 bases. The germline gives CDR1 MNHEY, CDR2 SVGAGI. Unmatched junction bases numbered 4, after V lost 4 bases and J lost 4 bases. The CDR3 covers 14 residues. CDR3 residues: CASSLAGVRETQYF. The CDR3 DNA reads TGTGCCAGCAGTTTAGCGGGGGTCCGAGAGACCCAGTACTTC.

This clonotype was seen a handful of times. Germline is not matched at one junction end, which may reflect a read error. The V and J genes are TRBV9 and TRBJ2-5; the D call may be TRBD1 or TRBD2 (5 bases each). CDR1 and CDR2 (germline): SGDLS, YYNGEE. This CDR3 is 15 amino acids long. The CDR3 nucleotides read TGTGCCAGCAGCACTATGGGTCTTCGTAGAGGGACCCAGTGCTTC. Translated, it gives CASSTMGLRRGTQCF.

The rearrangement joins TRBV29-1 to TRBJ2-3; D gene unclear. From germline, CDR1 is SQVTM and CDR2 ANQGSEA. Trimming removed 6 bases at V and 2 bases at J, with 15 bases between. The CDR3 spans 14 residues. The DNA for the CDR3 is TGCAGCGTCCAAACGGTTTTTCTCACAGATACGCAGTATTTT. The encoded protein is CSVQTVFLTDTQYF.

The V and J genes are TRBV3-1 and TRBJ2-1, with a possible D match to TRBD1 (5 bases). The end of the DNA fits TRBJ2-7 better, so the J call may be wrong. Germline values: CDR1 LGHDT, CDR2 YNNKEL (reference sequence). CDR3 size: 14 residues. CDR3 sequence reads: CASSQDRAGYEQYF. The CDR3 nucleotides read TGTGCCAGCAGCCAAGATAGGGCAGGGTACGAGCAGTACTTC.

The chain couples TRBV5-1 to TRBJ2-7; 8 nucleotides align to TRBD1. Germline V lookup: CDR1 SGHRS, CDR2 YFSETQ. J was trimmed by 3 bases and V by 3 bases; bases with no gene match: 14. The CDR3 contains 17 residues. The CDR3 sequence is CASSSDSGTGGFYEQYF. For the CDR3, the DNA is TGCGCCAGCAGCTCAGACTCCGGGACAGGAGGTTTCTACGAGCAGTACTTC.

This clonotype was counted ten times or more. The rearrangement links TRBV2 to TRBJ2-3; 15 bases agree with TRBD2. CDR1 is SNHLY, CDR2 FYNNEI, per germline. J lost 7 bases, V lost 3 bases, and 2 bases had no gene match. The CDR3 sequence is 15 residues long. CDR3 region: CASSDGTSGGYTQYF. The DNA for the CDR3 is TGTGCCAGCAGTGATGGGACTAGCGGGGGGTATACGCAGTATTTT.

This clonotype was picked up a small number of times. The chain employs TRBV5-1 and TRBJ2-6; D is uncertain. CDR1 and CDR2 from the germline V gene are SGHRS and YFSETQ. The CDR3 loop spans 14 amino acids. V lost 3 bases and J lost 2, with 6 bases in between. The CDR3 coding sequence is TGCGCCAGCAGCTCTGCAGCTGGGGCCAACGTCCTGACTTTC. This gives the protein CASSSAAGANVLTF.

This clonotype showed up just a few times. The J gene is TRBJ2-5, the V gene TRBV7-9, with D perhaps matching TRBD2 (7 bases). From germline, CDR1 is SEHNR and CDR2 FQNEAQ (reference sequence). This CDR3 is 16 amino acids long. V was trimmed by 0 bases and J by 4 bases, leaving 15 bases between them. The CDR3 sequence: CASSLATGGRGETQYF. CDR3 DNA sequence: TGTGCCAGCAGCTTAGCGACGGGGGGCCGGGGAGAGACCCAGTACTTC.

The V call is TRBV27, the J call TRBJ2-7; 8 bases are shared with TRBD2. Trimming removed 3 bases from V and 4 bases from J; junction bases left unmatched: 8. The germline CDR1 and CDR2 sequences are MNHEY and SMNVEV (reference sequence). The CDR3 extends over 15 amino acids. CDR3 DNA: TGTGCCAGCAGTTTGTCGGGGGGGGCCGGGTACGAGCAGTACTTC. Translation: CASSLSGGAGYEQYF.

J is TRBJ1-6 and V is TRBV5-1; the match to TRBD1 covers 7 bases. The CDR3 spans 15 residues. Germline V CDR1 and CDR2: SGHRS, YFSETQ. The junction had 8 bases not matched to a gene; V was cut back by 0 bases and J by 11 bases. As DNA, the CDR3 is TGCGCCAGCAGCTTGGACCCGGGACAGACGGCACCCCTCCACTTT. It codes for CASSLDPGQTAPLHF.

A few counts support this clonotype. In nucleotides, the CDR3 is TGCGCCAGCAGCCCCTTCCAAGGCGGGGGCTACGAGCAGTACTTC. This encodes CASSPFQGGGYEQYF. This chain connects TRBV4-1 to TRBJ2-1; 7 nucleotides match TRBD2. The DNA end is more similar to TRBJ2-7, so the J call may be wrong. This CDR3 has 15 amino acids. The V gene's germline CDR1 is MGHRA and CDR2 YSYEKL.